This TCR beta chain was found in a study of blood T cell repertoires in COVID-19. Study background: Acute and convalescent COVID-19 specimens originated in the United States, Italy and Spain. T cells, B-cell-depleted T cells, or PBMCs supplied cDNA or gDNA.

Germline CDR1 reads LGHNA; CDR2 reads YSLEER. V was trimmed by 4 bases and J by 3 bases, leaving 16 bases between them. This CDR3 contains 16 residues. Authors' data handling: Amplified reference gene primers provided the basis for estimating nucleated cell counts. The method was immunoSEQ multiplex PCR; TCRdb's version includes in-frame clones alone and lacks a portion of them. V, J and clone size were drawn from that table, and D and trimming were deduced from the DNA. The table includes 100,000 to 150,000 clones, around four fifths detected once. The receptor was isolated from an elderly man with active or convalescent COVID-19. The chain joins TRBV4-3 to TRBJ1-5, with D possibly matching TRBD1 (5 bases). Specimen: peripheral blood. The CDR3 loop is CASSPGAGVVNQPQHF. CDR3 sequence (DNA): TGCGCCAGCAGCCCCGGCGCGGGGGTTGTCAATCAGCCCCAGCATTTT.